These 23 T cell receptor beta chains originate from one sample sequenced in a study of graft-versus-host responses after intestinal transplantation. For these TCRs, the target antigens are not known. Generated by immunoSEQ multiplex PCR, the TCRdb table keeps only in-frame clones and is missing some. The sample lists around 130,000 clones; roughly nine tenths were seen once. The sequences come from unstimulated CD4+ T cells sorted from spleen or lymph node cells, collected before intestinal transplant. These receptors all come from a human donor who received an intestinal transplant.

CDR3 in amino acids: CASSDSYNEQFF. The CDR3 nucleotides read TGTGCCAGCAGTGACAGTTACAATGAGCAGTTCTTC. V usage is TRBV2 and J usage is TRBJ2-1; D is ambiguous. Per the germline V gene, CDR1 is SNHLY and CDR2 is FYNNEI. This CDR3 has 12 amino acids. V gave up 3 bases and J gave up 4 bases, with 4 bases separating them.

The chain links TRBV19 to TRBJ1-2; D unresolved. Germline V lookup: CDR1 LNHDA, CDR2 SQIVND (reference sequence). Trimming took off 5 bases at V and 11 bases at J, with 21 bases between the two ends. The CDR3 consists of 14 residues. CDR3 in amino acids: CASSAKLVRTKYTF. DNA of the CDR3: TGTGCCAGTAGTGCCAAGTTGGTGCGGACTAAGTACACCTTC.

The chain couples TRBV6-5 to TRBJ2-3, with D possibly matching TRBD1 (5 bases). Deletions cut 2 bases from V and 3 bases from J, with 12 bases between. CDR1 is MNHEY and CDR2 is SVGAGI in the germline V gene. CDR3 length equals 15 residues. CDR3 region: CASSYRGLGTDTQYF. The CDR3 nucleotides are TGTGCCAGCAGTTACAGGGGATTAGGGACAGATACGCAGTATTTT.

The count of this clone is one. The junction shows a germline mismatch at one end, possibly a read error. The chain joins TRBV29-1 to TRBJ1-5; the D is unclear. The V gene's germline CDR1 is SQVTM and CDR2 ANQGSEA. The CDR3 length is 8 residues. This CDR3 reads CSVDWSNF. The CDR3 region has the DNA TGCAGCGTTGACTGGTCGAATTTT. The full variable domain, in which reference TRBV29-1 and TRBJ1-5 provide the parts outside the CDR3, is SAVISQKPSRDICQRGTSLTIQCQVDSQVTMMFWYRQQPGQSLTLIATANQGSEATYESGFVIDKFPISRPNLTFSTLTVSNMSPEDSSIYLCSVDWSNFGDGTRLSIL.

This chain joins TRBV6-5 and TRBJ1-4, with unresolved D. Trimming shortened V by 6 bases and J by 4 bases, and 12 bases separated the two germline ends. CDR1 MNHEY and CDR2 SVGAGI come from the germline V gene. The CDR3 spans 14 residues. The CDR3 DNA reads as TGTGCCAGCAGCTCGCAGACCCATAATGAAAAACTGTTTTTT. It yields the protein CASSSQTHNEKLFF.

The table lists this clone with a few counts. The rearrangement joins TRBV6-1 to TRBJ1-6; 7 positions match TRBD1. There are 17 residues in the CDR3. Germline assignment: CDR1 MNHNS and CDR2 SASEGT. The junction had 5 bases not matched to a gene; V was cut back by 3 bases and J by 0 bases. CDR3 sequence (DNA): TGTGCCAGCAGTGAGATCAGGGGGAGCTCCTATAATTCACCCCTCCACTTT. As protein: CASSEIRGSSYNSPLHF.

The chain carries TRBV9 and TRBJ2-1, with TRBD1 identical over 9 bases. Germline V gives CDR1 SGDLS, CDR2 YYNGEE. This CDR3 region has 12 residues. V shed 4 bases and J 8 bases; nucleotides not matched to a gene: 1. CDR3 amino acids: CASSRTGDEQFF. The CDR3 DNA reads as TGTGCCAGCAGCCGGACAGGGGATGAGCAGTTCTTC.

V and J are TRBV4-2 and TRBJ1-1; 7 nucleotides line up with TRBD1. V shed 1 base, J shed 5 bases, and the junction held 13 bases outside the gene matches. The CDR3 is 17 amino acids. Germline CDR1 is LGHNA and CDR2 is YNFKEQ. The CDR3 loop reads CASSQVGPGAGGTEAFF. The CDR3 region has the DNA TGTGCCAGCAGCCAAGTGGGTCCCGGGGCAGGGGGGACTGAAGCTTTCTTT.

CDR3 region: CSGGSDRGHEQYF. The CDR3 DNA sequence: TGCAGCGGGGGATCGGACAGGGGCCACGAGCAGTACTTC. The chain employs TRBV29-1 and TRBJ2-7; 9 bases match TRBD1. The CDR3 runs 13 residues. V lost 7 bases, J lost 5 bases, and 9 bases stayed unmatched. Germline loops: CDR1 SQVTM, CDR2 ANQGSEA.

The chain is built from TRBV5-1 and TRBJ2-3; the match to TRBD2 covers 9 bases. V lost 2 bases to trimming and J lost 6 bases; unmatched junction nucleotides: 13. The CDR3 contains 17 residues. Germline V CDR1 and CDR2: SGHRS, YFSETQ. The CDR3 loop is CASSFLRAGGPGDTQYF. In DNA, the CDR3 is TGCGCCAGCAGCTTCCTCAGGGCGGGGGGGCCGGGGGATACGCAGTATTTT.

V gene TRBV6-1 combines with J gene TRBJ1-5, with 7 bases matching TRBD1. Germline lookup yields CDR1 MNHNS and CDR2 SASEGT. V lost 5 bases, J lost 2 bases, and 6 bases stayed unmatched. This CDR3 is 15 amino acids long. The CDR3 protein is CASSRQGLGNQPQHF. The DNA for the CDR3 is TGTGCCAGCAGTCGACAGGGATTAGGCAATCAGCCCCAGCATTTT.

The J gene is TRBJ2-7, the V gene TRBV5-8, with 8 bases aligning to TRBD2. The CDR3 consists of 17 residues. Germline V CDR1 and CDR2: SGHTS, YDEGEE. V lost 3 bases to trimming and J lost 4 bases; unmatched junction nucleotides: 15. CDR3 in amino acids: CASSSPASRGGKYEQYF. In DNA form, the CDR3 reads TGTGCCAGCAGCTCACCCGCGAGTCGGGGGGGCAAATACGAGCAGTACTTC.

The chain combines TRBV18 with TRBJ2-1; D gene uncertain. The CDR3 extends over 15 amino acids. Germline V CDR1 and CDR2: KGHSH, LQKENI. V was cut by 0 bases and J by 7 bases, with 13 bases left in between. CDR3 coding DNA: TGTGCCAGCTCACCACCTACCGCTATGGGGAATGAGCAGTTCTTC. Translating gives CASSPPTAMGNEQFF.

The chain recombines TRBV11-2 with TRBJ1-2; D is unclear. Germline V gene lookup returns CDR1 SGHAT and CDR2 FQNNGV. V was trimmed by 5 bases and J by 3 bases, leaving 10 bases between them. The CDR3 loop spans 13 amino acids. CDR3 in DNA: TGTGCCAGCAGCACCAACCGGGACTATGGCTACACCTTC. Its protein is CASSTNRDYGYTF.

The V and J genes are TRBV11-3 and TRBJ2-5; D unclear. This CDR3 spans 12 amino acids. Trimming stripped 6 bases from V and 5 bases from J, with 10 bases between. Germline V gene data show CDR1 as SGHNT and CDR2 as YENEEA. This chain's CDR3 is CASRPAGETQYF. The CDR3, as DNA: TGTGCCAGCAGACCCGCCGGGGAGACCCAGTACTTC.

The chain couples TRBV7-9 to TRBJ2-7, with 8 bases that match TRBD1. Losses at the gene ends were 5 bases for V and 4 bases for J; bases not matched to a gene: 7. CDR3 length: 14 residues. Germline values: CDR1 SEHNR, CDR2 FQNEAQ (reference sequence). DNA of the CDR3: TGTGCCAGCAGCCCCCGGACAGGGTGGTACGAGCAGTACTTC. It codes for CASSPRTGWYEQYF.

The CDR3 DNA reads as TGTGCCAGTAGTACGACGGTGAACACTGAAGCTTTCTTT. Encoded protein: CASSTTVNTEAFF. This chain connects TRBV19 to TRBJ1-1; D call uncertain. This CDR3 contains 13 residues. V was cut by 4 bases and J by 0 bases, with 6 bases left in between. Per germline, CDR1 LNHDA and CDR2 SQIVND (reference sequence).

The chain couples TRBV18 to TRBJ2-5; weak D call: TRBD1 (6 bases). Looked up from germline, CDR1 is KGHSH and CDR2 is LQKENI. Trimming pared 0 bases from V and 1 base from J, leaving 15 bases between. The CDR3 has 17 amino acids. CDR3 sequence: CASSPPGGSSRQETQYF. The CDR3 bases are TGTGCCAGCTCACCACCAGGGGGTTCTTCTCGCCAAGAGACCCAGTACTTC. The variable domain in full, completed from reference TRBV18 and TRBJ2-5, reads NAGVMQNPRHLVRRRGQEARLRCSPMKGHSHVYWYRQLPEEGLKFMVYLQKENIIDESGMPKERFSAEFPKEGPSILRIQQVVRGDSAAYFCASSPPGGSSRQETQYFGPGTRLLVL.

The gene calls are TRBV2 and TRBJ1-1; tentatively, D is TRBD1 (6 bases). The V end lost 7 bases, the J end lost 5 bases, and 11 bases lay between the germline ends. CDR1 and CDR2 from the germline V gene are SNHLY and FYNNEI. The CDR3 has 12 residues. The CDR3 sequence is CASNYRETEAFF. The DNA for the CDR3 is TGTGCCAGCAACTACAGGGAGACTGAAGCTTTCTTT.

The genes are TRBV10-3 and TRBJ1-1, with TRBD1 as a possible D gene (5 bases). The CDR3 is 13 amino acids. The V gene's germline CDR1 is ENHRY and CDR2 SYGVKD. Trimming cost V 5 bases and J 4 bases, with 11 bases left between them. CDR3 loop: CAISTTGSTEAFF. In DNA form, the CDR3 reads TGTGCCATCAGTACCACAGGAAGCACTGAAGCTTTCTTT.

V and J are TRBV9 and TRBJ1-2; no reliable D call. The CDR3 sequence is 12 residues long. Between the trimmed V and J ends, which lost 3 bases and 4 bases, there was a span of 7 bases. Germline V gene sequence: CDR1 SGDLS, CDR2 YYNGEE. The CDR3 region is CASSGYTYGYTF. The DNA for the CDR3 is TGTGCCAGCAGCGGGTACACCTATGGCTACACCTTC.

The chain recombines TRBV5-1 with TRBJ2-3; D might be TRBD2 (5 bases). V lost 2 bases to trimming and J lost 4 bases, with 17 bases between them. CDR3 length equals 16 residues. Germline CDR1 is SGHRS and CDR2 is YFSETQ. CDR3 region: CASSFQPGNEADTQYF. Here the CDR3 DNA reads TGCGCCAGCAGCTTTCAACCGGGGAATGAGGCAGATACGCAGTATTTT. Complete variable domain (other parts from reference TRBV5-1 and TRBJ2-3): KAGVTQTPRYLIKTRGQQVTLSCSPISGHRSVSWYQQTPGQGLQFLFEYFSETQRNKGNFPGRFSGRQFSNSRSEMNVSTLELGDSALYLCASSFQPGNEADTQYFGPGTRLTVL.

In this sample, this clone turned up once. This sequence joins TRBV9 and TRBJ1-2; D remains unclear. The CDR3 sequence is 14 residues long. Germline V gives CDR1 SGDLS, CDR2 YYNGEE. V was shortened by 0 bases and J by 4 bases, with 10 bases between the two germline ends. CDR3 sequence: CASSVEGQPYGYTF. In DNA, the CDR3 is TGTGCCAGCAGCGTAGAGGGTCAGCCCTATGGCTACACCTTC.